The rows below give T cell receptor beta chains drawn from one sample of a study of technical replicates of blood from a few donors. Sequencing was performed with immunoSEQ multiplex PCR; in TCRdb, only in-frame clones are kept and a portion is missing. This table holds more than 70,000 clones, 90% to 95% found once. Sequencing was done on a sample of T cells isolated from PBMCs. The origin of the receptors is a human donor in good health. CDR3s include the opening cysteine and the closing phenylalanine or tryptophan. The D gene is left open where the match is weak. Size values are once, few and many counts, or a class for expanded clones, and some rows have none.

V gene	J gene	clone size	CDR3 length	D gene	CDR3 DNA	CDR3 protein
TRBV6-1	TRBJ1-3	NA	15	TRBD1	TGTGCCAGCAGTGAGACAGGGATCTCTGGAAACACCATATATTTT	CASSETGISGNTIYF
TRBV27	TRBJ1-3	NA	14	NA	TGTGCCAGCAGTTTTTCCGGCTCTGGAAACACCATATATTTT	CASSFSGSGNTIYF
TRBV19	TRBJ1-6	NA	15	NA	TGTGCCAGTAGTATGACCTCCTTGGGGAGTTCACCCCTCCACTTT	CASSMTSLGSSPLHF
TRBV9	TRBJ2-7	NA	18	TRBD1	TGTGCCAGCAGCCGGCGGGACAGGCCTTCTATGATATCCTACGAGCAGTACTTC	CASSRRDRPSMISYEQYF
TRBV5-1	TRBJ1-6	NA	18	NA	TGCGCCAGCAGCACCCCGAGACAGAACGGAGGGTATAATTCACCCCTCCACTTT	CASSTPRQNGGYNSPLHF
TRBV5-6	TRBJ1-2	once	15	NA	TGTGCCAGCAGCCTGACAGTTACTATAACGTCGGGCTACACCTTC	CASSLTVTITSGYTF
TRBV18	TRBJ2-2	NA	16	TRBD1	TGTGCCAGCTCACTACGGGACAGGGGGCGATCCGGGGAGCTGTTTTTT	CASSLRDRGRSGELFF
TRBV7-9	TRBJ2-3	NA	16	NA	TGTGCCAGCAGCCTAGTGAGGGGGGGTCCCACAGATACGCAGTATTTT	CASSLVRGGPTDTQYF
TRBV5-1	TRBJ1-1	once	16	NA	TGCGCCAGCAGCACCTCTGCGGGGAATCGTGGCACTGAAGCTTTCTTT	CASSTSAGNRGTEAFF
TRBV11-2	TRBJ2-1	NA	15	NA	TGTGCCAGCAGCTTAAGACTAGTGAACAACAATGAGCAGTTCTTC	CASSLRLVNNNEQFF
TRBV5-1	TRBJ2-3	NA	16	TRBD2	TGCGCCAGCAGTTTCGTCGCGGGGGGGCTTCCAGATACGCAGTATTTT	CASSFVAGGLPDTQYF
TRBV29-1	TRBJ1-1	NA	12	NA	TGCAGCGGAAAGAATATCAACTCTGAAGCTTTCTTT	CSGKNINSEAFF
TRBV7-2	TRBJ2-1	NA	16	TRBD1	TGTGCCAGCAGCTTATCGAGGGCAGGGGGCATAGATGAGCAGTTCTTC	CASSLSRAGGIDEQFF
TRBV4-2	TRBJ2-7	few	15	TRBD2	TGTGCCAGCAGCCAAGGAGGGAGCGGGGCCTACGAGCAGTACTTC	CASSQGGSGAYEQYF
TRBV6-5	TRBJ2-7	NA	16	TRBD2	TGTGCCAGCAGTTACGCGGTCCTCGGGAGGGCCGTCGAGCAGTACTTC	CASSYAVLGRAVEQYF
TRBV25-1	TRBJ2-2	NA	14	NA	TGTGCCAGCAGTGAATTCGGGAATTCCGGGGAGCTGTTTTTT	CASSEFGNSGELFF